One sample yielded the 32 T cell receptor beta chains listed below, sequenced in a study of tumor and adjacent non-tumor tissue in lung cancer. The template was RNA from unsorted bulk tissue. The library came from three nested PCR rounds adapted from ARM-PCR protocols. Via MiXCR, TCRdb re-called the multiplex PCR reads, giving one row per CDR3 protein. The data hold over 110,000 distinct CDR3 sequences, with roughly 66% observed a single time. Sequences were obtained from lung tumor tissue. The receptors derive from a man aged 60 to 69 with small cell lung cancer.

V and J are TRBV12-1 and TRBJ2-1; the table's D call, TRBD2, has no DNA check behind it. TRBV12-1 is reported as a pseudogene. CDR3 length equals 14 residues. The CDR3 loop reads CASSAEALYNEQFF. In DNA form, the CDR3 reads TGTGCCAGCAGCGCGGAGGCCCTCTACAATGAGCAGTTCTTC.

As for this clonotype: A much larger clone is a single base away; this may be a read error. This chain connects TRBV24-1 to TRBJ2-3; TRBD1 might be the D (6 bases). The CDR3 is 14 amino acids. Per germline, CDR1 KGHDR and CDR2 SFDVKD. V shed 9 bases and J shed 7 bases, with 19 bases lying between them. The CDR3 nucleotides read TGTGCCACCCAAGGGGGAGTTCGAACATATACGCAGTATTTT. Translated: CATQGGVRTYTQYF.

The gene calls are TRBV7-9 and TRBJ2-7; no clear D gene. CDR3 length: 15 amino acids. V lost 7 bases and J 2 bases, leaving 18 bases between the germline ends. CDR1 and CDR2 from the germline V gene are SEHNR and FQNEAQ (reference sequence). The CDR3 nucleotides read TGTGCCAGCAACTCCCGCGGCCTATTTGCCTACGAGCAGTACTTC. This encodes CASNSRGLFAYEQYF.

On this clonotype: The junction does not match germline at one end; this may be a read error. This chain links TRBV11-3 with TRBJ1-1, with unresolved D. The CDR3 is 14 amino acids. The V gene's germline CDR1 is SGHNT and CDR2 YENEEA. The CDR3 protein is CASTLSGVKTEAFF. DNA for the CDR3: TGTGCCAGCACCCTTAGTGGGGTGAAGACTGAAGCTTTCTTT. The whole variable domain, filled in from reference TRBV11-3 and TRBJ1-1, reads EAGVVQSPRYKIIEKKQPVAFWCNPISGHNTLYWYLQNLGQGPELLIRYENEEAVDDSQLPKDRFSAERLKGVDSTLKIQPAELGDSAVYLCASTLSGVKTEAFFGQGTRLTVV.

A word on this clonotype: Since a much larger clone is just one base distant, this may be a read error. The rearrangement uses TRBV12-3 or TRBV12-4 and TRBJ2-7, with D possibly TRBD1 on 6 matching bases. This CDR3 region has 13 residues. Trimming shortened V by 6 bases and J by 2 bases, and 11 bases separated the two germline ends. CDR3 nucleotides: TGTGCCAGCAGCAACAGGGCGGCCTACGAGCAGTACTTC. Its translation: CASSNRAAYEQYF.

Note on this clonotype: No conserved phenylalanine or tryptophan is present at the end of the CDR3, so a read error is the likely explanation. Here the CDR3 reads CASSKGTAPYEQYY. Written as DNA, the CDR3 is TGTGCCAGCAGCAAAGGGACTGCCCCCTACGAGCAGTACTAC. The gene calls are TRBV11-3 and TRBJ2-7; D is perhaps TRBD2 (6 bases). Per the germline V gene, CDR1 is SGHNT and CDR2 is YENEEA. This CDR3 comprises 14 residues. V dropped 5 bases and J dropped 2 bases, with 13 bases sitting between them.

Regarding this clonotype: One end of the junction does not line up with germline, which may come from a read error. The V gene is TRBV5-6, the J gene TRBJ2-7, with unresolved D. CDR3 length: 12 residues. From germline, CDR1 is SGHDT and CDR2 YYEEEE. This chain's CDR3 is CASSLSKDFQHF. The DNA of the CDR3 is TGCGCCAGCAGCTTGAGTAAAGATTTCCAGCACTTC. The full variable domain, with the rest looked up from reference TRBV5-6 and TRBJ2-7, is DAGVTQSPTHLIKTRGQQVTLRCSPKSGHDTVSWYQQALGQGPQFIFQYYEEEERQRGNFPDRFSGHQFPNYSSELNVNALLLGDSALYLCASSLSKDFQHFGPGTRLTVT.

As concerns this clonotype: An end of the junction differs from the germline gene, which may be a read error. The V gene is TRBV20-1, the J gene TRBJ1-2; maybe TRBD1 (5 bases). The V gene's germline CDR1 is DFQATT and CDR2 SNEGSKA (reference sequence). The CDR3 covers 16 residues. The CDR3 DNA is TGCGGTGCTAGAGACCAAACTACACGCGGGGGCTATGGCTACACCTTC. Translating it yields CGARDQTTRGGYGYTF.

With regard to this clonotype: Germline and junction disagree at one end, which may indicate a read error. The rearrangement links TRBV5-6 to TRBJ1-5; D not resolved. From germline, CDR1 is SGHDT and CDR2 YYEEEE. The CDR3 consists of 13 residues. The CDR3 spells CTSSLHRAQPQHF. The CDR3 DNA follows: TGTACCAGCAGCTTGCATCGGGCTCAGCCCCAGCATTTT.

In regard to this clonotype: Given a much more abundant clone one base away, this may be a read error. The conserved phenylalanine or tryptophan is not found at the CDR3 terminus, so this likely reflects a read error. The chain recombines TRBV5-4 with TRBJ1-1; D not certain. Germline-derived CDR1 and CDR2 are SGHNT and YYREEE (reference sequence). V lost 0 bases to trimming and J lost 8 bases, with 14 bases between them. The CDR3 runs 14 residues. The CDR3 DNA reads as TGTGCCAGCAGCTTGGATGGGTCGGTTAAAGAAGCTTTCTCT. This sequence encodes CASSLDGSVKEAFS.

With regard to this clonotype: Since the CDR3 does not end with the conserved phenylalanine or tryptophan, this likely comes from a read error. The chain has TRBV11-1 and TRBJ2-3, with TRBD1 matching 7 bases. CDR1 is SGHAT and CDR2 is FQDESV in the germline V gene (reference sequence). This CDR3 comprises 14 residues. The CDR3 protein is CARSSIQGTDAQYL. Written as DNA, the CDR3 is TGTGCCAGGAGCTCAATCCAGGGGACAGATGCGCAGTATTTA.

As DNA, the CDR3 is TGCAGCGTTGTGTCCCCAGTGAGAGATACGCAGTATTTT. Translation: CSVVSPVRDTQYF. The chain recombines TRBV29-1 with TRBJ2-3; D is uncertain. The CDR3 runs 13 residues. The germline V gene encodes CDR1 SQVTM and CDR2 ANQGSEA. Trimming took off 4 bases at V and 5 bases at J, with 13 bases between the two ends.

Points on this clonotype: A much larger clone differs from this one at a single base, so this may be a read error. The J gene is TRBJ2-1, the V gene TRBV20-1, with D perhaps TRBD1 (6 bases). The ends were cut back, 6 bases at V and 5 bases at J, with 20 bases in the middle. This CDR3 is built from 15 residues. Per the germline V gene, CDR1 is DFQATT and CDR2 is SNEGSKA (reference sequence). The CDR3 nucleotides read TGCAGTGCGCGAACTACCGGGACACCAGACAATGAGCAGTTCTTC. This encodes CSARTTGTPDNEQFF.

The rearrangement uses TRBV10-3 and TRBJ2-7; D unresolved. Trimming pared 10 bases from V and 7 bases from J, leaving 17 bases between. The germline CDR1 and CDR2 sequences are ENHRY and SYGVKD. The CDR3 is made up of 12 amino acids. The CDR3 nucleotides are TGTGCCACCGTGACGGACCGAAGAGAGCAGTACGTC. Translating gives CATVTDRREQYV.

The gene calls are TRBV5-6 and TRBJ2-7, with 8 bases identical to TRBD2. V lost 3 bases to trimming and J lost 7 bases; unmatched junction nucleotides: 12. CDR1 is SGHDT and CDR2 is YYEEEE in the germline V gene. There are 15 residues in the CDR3. The CDR3 spells CASSSAGTSVWEQYV. CDR3 DNA: TGTGCCAGCAGCTCCGCCGGGACTAGTGTGTGGGAGCAGTACGTC.

In this sample, this clonotype turned up many times. The V gene is TRBV6-2 or TRBV6-3, the J gene TRBJ2-1; D gene uncertain. This CDR3 spans 12 amino acids. The germline V and J ends were trimmed by 8 bases and 10 bases, with 15 bases remaining between them. Germline V lookup: CDR1 MNHEY, CDR2 SVGEGT. CDR3 sequence: CASRPSFREQFF. CDR3 coding DNA: TGTGCCAGCCGCCCCTCTTTTAGAGAGCAGTTCTTC.

About this clonotype itself: Relative to the germline gene, one junction end is altered; a read error may explain this. The CDR3 DNA reads TGTGCCAGCAGCTTGTACGGGAACACTGGAGCTTTCTTT. Protein: CASSLYGNTGAFF. The chain links TRBV5-4 to TRBJ1-1; D is undetermined. The CDR3 runs to 13 residues. In germline, CDR1 is SGHNT, CDR2 YYREEE (reference sequence).

Note on this clonotype: This may arise from a read error, as a much more abundant clone is one base away. The rearrangement uses TRBV6-1 and TRBJ2-7, with 8 bases lining up with TRBD1. The germline V gene encodes CDR1 MNHNS and CDR2 SASEGT. This CDR3 is built from 14 residues. V trimming: 8 bases; J trimming: 7 bases; junction bases outside the gene matches: 13. The CDR3 DNA reads TGTGCCAGCGGCGTGACAGGGGCCTTTGGGGAGCAGTACGTC. Translation: CASGVTGAFGEQYV.

This clonotype was seen only a few times. V and J are TRBV6-6 and TRBJ1-6; no firm D call. The CDR3 length is 19 residues. With 0 bases removed from V and 3 bases from J, the gap between germline ends came to 18 bases. Germline V gives CDR1 MNHNY, CDR2 SVGAGI (reference sequence). The CDR3 DNA is TGTGCCAGCAGTTACTCGATCCAGTCCTCGGGCCGCTATAATTCACCCCTCCACTTT. Its translation: CASSYSIQSSGRYNSPLHF.

The genes are TRBV5-5 and TRBJ2-7; D ambiguous. V lost 7 bases and J 3 bases, leaving 17 bases between the germline ends. Germline assignment: CDR1 SGHKS and CDR2 YYEKEE (reference sequence). The CDR3 covers 14 residues. CDR3 residues: CASQPLWEDYEQYV. CDR3 sequence (DNA): TGTGCCAGCCAGCCTCTTTGGGAAGACTACGAGCAGTACGTC.

For this clonotype: One end of the junction is discordant with germline, which a read error may explain. The genes are TRBV11-3 and TRBJ1-1; D is perhaps TRBD1 (5 bases). The length of the CDR3 is 13 residues. The germline V gene has CDR1 SGHNT and CDR2 YENEEA. CDR3 in DNA: TGTTCCAGCAGCTCCGAAGGGGACACTGAAGCTTTCTTT. Its translation: CSSSSEGDTEAFF. Drawing the rest from reference TRBV11-3 and TRBJ1-1, the complete variable domain is EAGVVQSPRYKIIEKKQPVAFWCNPISGHNTLYWYLQNLGQGPELLIRYENEEAVDDSQLPKDRFSAERLKGVDSTLKIQPAELGDSAVYLCSSSSEGDTEAFFGQGTRLTVV.

The V and J genes are TRBV20-1 and TRBJ2-3; D is uncertain. Germline CDR1 DFQATT, CDR2 SNEGSKA (reference sequence). Trimming cost V 2 bases and J 4 bases, with 10 bases left between them. This CDR3 contains 13 residues. CDR3 coding DNA: TGCAGTGCTAGACATAAAAGGGCAGATACGCAGTATTTT. Its protein product is CSARHKRADTQYF.

As for this clonotype: At one end the junction does not follow the germline gene, possibly because of a read error. This rearrangement joins TRBV11-3 to TRBJ2-1; 9 nucleotides line up with TRBD2. The germline V gene encodes CDR1 SGHNT and CDR2 YENEEA. The CDR3 is 17 residues long. The CDR3 DNA reads TGTGCCAGCAGTTCGGGACTAGCAGGAGGGCCCTACGATGAGCAGTTCTTC. Amino acid sequence: CASSSGLAGGPYDEQFF.

On this clonotype: The missing conserved phenylalanine or tryptophan at the end of this CDR3 makes a read error likely. The chain links TRBV11-3 to TRBJ1-2; D uncertain. The CDR3 is 13 residues long. Trimming took off 3 bases at V and 7 bases at J, with 12 bases between the two ends. Germline CDR1 SGHNT, CDR2 YENEEA. CDR3 amino acids: CASSFTREAGYTS. CDR3 coding DNA: TGTGCCAGCAGCTTTACAAGGGAGGCTGGCTACACCTCC.

This clonotype came up many times. The chain has TRBV10-3 and TRBJ2-2; 9 positions agree with TRBD1. CDR1 and CDR2 (germline): ENHRY, SYGVKD. V was clipped by 6 bases and J by 6 bases; unmatched bases: 5. This CDR3 is 14 amino acids long. This CDR3 reads CAIRGGQGAGELFF. CDR3 in DNA: TGTGCCATCAGAGGGGGACAGGGTGCCGGGGAGCTGTTTTTT.

The genes are TRBV7-9 and TRBJ2-7, with 9 nucleotides matching TRBD2. CDR3 length equals 14 residues. The V gene's germline CDR1 is SEHNR and CDR2 FQNEAQ (reference sequence). The V segment lost 5 bases and the J segment 8 bases; nucleotides outside the gene matches: 10. CDR3 protein: CASSHGSGSYQQYF. CDR3 DNA sequence: TGTGCCAGCAGCCATGGTAGCGGGAGTTACCAGCAGTACTTC.

In the case of this clonotype: A much larger clone lies a single base off, so this may be a read error. The CDR3 DNA reads TGTGCCAGCGGATCGGGACAGGGGGCTGACGAGCAGTACTTC. Translated, it gives CASGSGQGADEQYF. This chain joins TRBV6-6 and TRBJ2-7; TRBD1 aligns across 12 bases. With V trimmed by 8 bases and J by 5 bases, 7 bases remained unmatched. Germline CDR1 is MNHNY and CDR2 is SVGAGI (reference sequence). The CDR3 spans 14 residues.

This clonotype was recorded once. One end of the junction varies from germline; a read error may be responsible. The V gene is TRBV29-1, the J gene TRBJ2-7; TRBD1 matches at 8 bases. From germline, CDR1 is SQVTM and CDR2 ANQGSEA. The CDR3 is made up of 13 amino acids. CDR3 in amino acids: CSAWTGRGYEKYF. The CDR3 coding sequence is TGCAGCGCCTGGACAGGGCGCGGCTACGAGAAGTACTTC.

On this clonotype: A junction end diverges from the germline sequence, so it may reflect a read error. The rearrangement joins TRBV20-1 to TRBJ2-3, with 9 bases matching TRBD1. There are 14 residues in the CDR3. Germline CDR1 reads DFQATT; CDR2 reads SNEGSKA (reference sequence). As DNA, the CDR3 is TGCAATGGAGACAGGGGGTTGGTAACAGATACGCAGTGTTTT. This gives the protein CNGDRGLVTDTQCF.

With regard to this clonotype: Since no conserved phenylalanine or tryptophan closes the CDR3, a read error is the likely cause. V is TRBV6-1 and J is TRBJ2-1; no firm D call. Germline lookup yields CDR1 MNHNS and CDR2 SASEGT. V lost 7 bases and J lost 3, with 16 bases in between. The CDR3 length is 15 residues. This CDR3 reads CASITIGYGYNEQFS. The CDR3 nucleotides are TGTGCCAGCATAACCATCGGTTACGGCTACAATGAGCAGTTCTCC.

On this clonotype: The junction and the germline gene differ at one end; a read error may be behind it. This chain joins TRBV12-3 or TRBV12-4 and TRBJ2-3; D is unclear. The CDR3 consists of 14 residues. CDR3 DNA: TGTGCCAGCACAACGGACCCTGGGCCAGATAGGCAGTATTTT. Its protein product is CASTTDPGPDRQYF.

This clonotype was observed at least ten times. The chain couples TRBV20-1 to TRBJ2-3; 11 bases are shared with TRBD2. The length of the CDR3 is 19 residues. The V segment lost 1 base and the J segment 4 bases; nucleotides outside the gene matches: 16. The germline gives CDR1 DFQATT, CDR2 SNEGSKA (reference sequence). CDR3 coding DNA: TGCAGTGCTAGAGCGATTAGCGGGAGGGCCGAGGCTCTCCCAGATACGCAGTATTTT. Its translation: CSARAISGRAEALPDTQYF.